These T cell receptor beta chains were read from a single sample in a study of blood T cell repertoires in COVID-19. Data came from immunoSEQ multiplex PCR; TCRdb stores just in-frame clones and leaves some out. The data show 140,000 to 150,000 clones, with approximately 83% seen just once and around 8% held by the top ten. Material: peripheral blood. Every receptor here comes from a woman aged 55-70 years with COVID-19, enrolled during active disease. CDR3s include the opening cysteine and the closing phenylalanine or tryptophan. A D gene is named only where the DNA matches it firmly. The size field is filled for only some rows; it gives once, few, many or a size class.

CASSLDLGQGSGNTIYF,TGTGCCAGCAGCTTGGATTTGGGACAGGGATCTGGAAACACCATATATTTT,TRBD1,TRBJ1-3,few,TRBV5-4
CATRLDVSTDTQYF,TGCGCCACCCGACTTGACGTTAGCACAGATACGCAGTATTTT,NA,TRBJ2-3,NA,TRBV23-1
CASSFWEGSVPQHF,TGTGCCAGCAGCTTTTGGGAGGGTTCAGTGCCCCAGCATTTT,NA,TRBJ1-5,NA,TRBV5-6
CASSLGQGSNYGYTF,TGTGCCAGCAGCCTAGGACAGGGAAGCAACTATGGCTACACCTTC,TRBD1,TRBJ1-2,NA,TRBV3-1/TRBV3-2
CASSSPRDRGFTGELFF,TGTGCCAGCAGTTCCCCCCGGGACAGGGGTTTCACCGGGGAGCTGTTTTTT,TRBD1,TRBJ2-2,NA,TRBV27
CASSDQAGPRADTQYF,TGTGCCAGCAGTGACCAAGCGGGGCCCCGCGCAGATACGCAGTATTTT,TRBD2,TRBJ2-3,once,TRBV25-1
CASSLGWGAEAFF,TGTGCCAGCAGCTTAGGTTGGGGGGCTGAAGCTTTCTTT,NA,TRBJ1-1,NA,TRBV7-3
CASSLVPGEIYEQYF,TGTGCCAGCAGCTTAGTCCCGGGGGAGATCTACGAGCAGTACTTC,NA,TRBJ2-7,NA,TRBV7-9
CASSFGTGTTNEKLFF,TGTGCCAGCAGCTTCGGAACAGGGACAACTAATGAAAAACTGTTTTTT,NA,TRBJ1-4,NA,TRBV5-6
CASSLAGVSEQYF,TGTGCCAGCAGCTTGGCCGGGGTGTCCGAGCAGTACTTC,NA,TRBJ2-7,NA,TRBV5-6
CASSQGGQVSYNEQFF,TGCGCCAGCAGCCAAGGCGGACAGGTATCCTACAATGAGCAGTTCTTC,TRBD1,TRBJ2-1,NA,TRBV4-1
CASSFRQVNTEAFF,TGTGCCAGCAGCTTCCGACAGGTCAACACTGAAGCTTTCTTT,NA,TRBJ1-1,NA,TRBV7-3
CASSEADSYEQYF,TGTGCCAGCAGTGAGGCGGACTCCTACGAGCAGTACTTC,NA,TRBJ2-7,few,TRBV6-1
CASSLDSSGNTIYF,TGTGCCAGCAGCTTGGACAGCTCTGGAAACACCATATATTTT,NA,TRBJ1-3,NA,TRBV7-8
CASSQGLAGDTGELFF,TGTGCCAGCAGCCAAGGCCTAGCGGGGGACACCGGGGAGCTGTTTTTT,TRBD2,TRBJ2-2,NA,TRBV4-2
CASRTSGQGIMNTEAFF,TGTGCCAGTAGGACGTCAGGACAGGGAATCATGAACACTGAAGCTTTCTTT,TRBD1,TRBJ1-1,NA,TRBV19
CASEWGQGNNQPQHF,TGTGCCAGTGAATGGGGACAGGGTAACAATCAGCCCCAGCATTTT,TRBD1,TRBJ1-5,NA,TRBV19
CASSPGDGYTF,TGTGCCAGCAGCCCAGGGGATGGCTACACCTTC,NA,TRBJ1-2,NA,TRBV3-1/TRBV3-2
CASSSRVPYGNQPQHF,TGTGCCAGCAGTTCCAGGGTACCCTATGGCAATCAGCCCCAGCATTTT,NA,TRBJ1-5,NA,TRBV7-2